These 17 T cell receptor beta chains share one sample of origin, sequenced in a study of T cells after yellow fever vaccination. TCRdb ran MiXCR on the 5' RACE reads and lists one entry per CDR3 protein. This sample yields approximately 250,000 distinct CDR3 sequences, of which about 3.5% are seen a single time; 15% to 20% belongs to the top ten. The starting material was PBMCs, obtained 15 days after the yellow fever booster vaccination. The receptors were sampled from a man aged 18 to 30 who received the YFV17D yellow fever vaccine.

This clonotype was found many times. The rearrangement uses TRBV7-2 and TRBJ2-3; 14 positions agree with TRBD2. V shed 5 bases and J 2 bases; nucleotides not matched to a gene: 12. The CDR3 runs 19 residues. CDR1 is SGHTA, CDR2 FQGNSA, per germline. The DNA for the CDR3 is TGTGCCAGCAGCGGACTAGCGGGGGGCATGACCTTACTCACAGATACGCAGTATTTT. Translating it yields CASSGLAGGMTLLTDTQYF.

This clonotype occurred many times. This rearrangement joins TRBV7-2 to TRBJ1-1, with D unresolved. V lost 1 base to trimming and J lost 1 base, with 7 bases between them. This CDR3 spans 14 amino acids. Germline assignment: CDR1 SGHTA and CDR2 FQGNSA. CDR3 DNA sequence: TGTGCCAGCAGCTTAGGTGCGGGGAACACTGAAGCTTTCTTT. Protein: CASSLGAGNTEAFF.

This clonotype was detected ten times or more. The rearrangement links TRBV5-1 to TRBJ1-1; D unresolved. The length of the CDR3 is 13 residues. The germline V gene encodes CDR1 SGHRS and CDR2 YFSETQ. Trimming removed 3 bases from V and 3 bases from J, with 9 bases in between. The CDR3 region has the DNA TGCGCCAGCAGCTACACCTGGGACACTGAAGCTTTCTTT. Its protein product is CASSYTWDTEAFF.

In its sample, this clonotype was seen many times. The chain uses TRBV15 and TRBJ1-2, with 10 bases matching TRBD1. The CDR3 runs to 16 residues. The J segment lost 6 bases and the V segment lost 4 bases, leaving 11 bases of the junction unmatched. Germline CDR1 is LNHNV and CDR2 is YYDKDF (reference sequence). CDR3 bases: TGTGCCACCAGCACCCGCTGGACAGGGGGACAGAATGGCTACACCTTC. This codes for CATSTRWTGGQNGYTF.

This clonotype was observed a handful of times. The chain joins TRBV2 to TRBJ1-4; TRBD1 is a possible D gene (6 bases). The CDR3 contains 16 residues. V dropped 6 bases and J dropped 4 bases, with 18 bases sitting between them. Germline CDR1 reads SNHLY; CDR2 reads FYNNEI. The CDR3 spells CASSLNSGGLNEKLFF. The DNA for the CDR3 is TGTGCCAGCAGCCTTAATTCCGGGGGCCTTAATGAAAAACTGTTTTTT.

This clonotype was seen more than once but under ten times. V usage is TRBV4-3 and J usage is TRBJ1-5; D is undetermined. The CDR3 consists of 14 residues. V was trimmed by 2 bases and J by 5 bases, leaving 10 bases between them. Looked up from germline, CDR1 is LGHNA and CDR2 is YSLEER. The CDR3 loop is CASSQTTDYQPQHF. Here the CDR3 DNA reads TGCGCCAGCAGCCAAACCACAGATTATCAGCCCCAGCATTTT.

The table lists this clonotype with many counts. The rearrangement uses TRBV4-3 and TRBJ2-2, with TRBD2 identical over 8 bases. Germline V gene data show CDR1 as LGHNA and CDR2 as YSLEER. Unmatched junction bases numbered 5, after V lost 8 bases and J lost 3 bases. The CDR3 contains 14 residues. For the CDR3, the DNA is TGCGCCAGCGGAAAGCGGGGGTACACCGGGGAGCTGTTTTTT. The encoded protein is CASGKRGYTGELFF.

In regard to this clonotype: A much more abundant neighbour one base away suggests this may be a read error. The chain combines TRBV7-3 with TRBJ2-5; D is unclear. In germline, CDR1 is SGHTA, CDR2 FQGTGA. The CDR3 has 13 residues. CDR3 in DNA: TGTGCCAGCAGCCTGATGTACCAAGGGACCCAGTACTTC. As protein: CASSLMYQGTQYF.

In this sample, this clonotype turned up many times. The chain couples TRBV7-2 to TRBJ2-7, with TRBD2 identical over 10 bases. Germline V gene lookup returns CDR1 SGHTA and CDR2 FQGNSA. V gave up 5 bases and J gave up 2 bases; unmatched junction bases: 6. The CDR3 is 15 amino acids. The CDR3 loop reads CASSQSGGETYEQYF. CDR3 DNA sequence: TGTGCCAGCAGCCAGAGCGGGGGGGAGACCTACGAGCAGTACTTC.

This clonotype appeared many times. The rearrangement joins TRBV7-3 to TRBJ2-1, with 11 bases aligning to TRBD2. V trimming: 2 bases; J trimming: 7 bases; junction bases outside the gene matches: 4. CDR3 length: 15 amino acids. In germline, CDR1 is SGHTA, CDR2 FQGTGA. CDR3 nucleotide sequence: TGTGCCAGCAGCTTATTAGCGGGGGGGTTGAATGAGCAGTTCTTC. This encodes CASSLLAGGLNEQFF.

This clonotype was recorded many times. CDR3 in amino acids: CASSLTRKSPEAFF. DNA of the CDR3: TGTGCCAGCAGTTTAACCCGGAAGTCTCCTGAAGCTTTCTTT. V gene TRBV12-3 or TRBV12-4 combines with J gene TRBJ1-1, with D uncertain. The CDR3 is made up of 14 amino acids. The V and J ends lost 2 bases and 6 bases respectively, with 13 bases between them.

This clonotype was counted ten times or more. This chain connects TRBV7-9 to TRBJ2-5; weak D call: TRBD2 (7 bases). CDR1 and CDR2 (germline): SEHNR, FQNEAQ (reference sequence). Trimming stripped 4 bases from V and 4 bases from J, with 13 bases between. This CDR3 has 14 residues. CDR3 loop: CASSWGPGGETQYF. CDR3 DNA: TGTGCCAGCAGCTGGGGGCCGGGGGGAGAGACCCAGTACTTC.

This clonotype occurred many times. The chain employs TRBV4-3 and TRBJ1-4; weak D call: TRBD1 (5 bases). Germline lookup yields CDR1 LGHNA and CDR2 YSLEER. CDR3 size: 15 residues. V lost 0 bases, J lost 10 bases, and 15 bases lay in between. CDR3 region: CASSQDWTGGGKLFF. As DNA, the CDR3 is TGCGCCAGCAGCCAAGATTGGACGGGGGGAGGAAAACTGTTTTTT.

This clonotype was detected ten times or more. V is TRBV7-9 and J is TRBJ1-2; D gene uncertain. Germline V gene sequence: CDR1 SEHNR, CDR2 FQNEAQ (reference sequence). V lost 5 bases, J lost 0 bases, and 10 bases lay in between. The CDR3 has 14 amino acids. CDR3: CASSGRAPNYGYTF. The CDR3 DNA sequence: TGTGCCAGCAGCGGGAGGGCCCCTAACTATGGCTACACCTTC.

This clonotype has ten or more counts. This rearrangement joins TRBV4-2 to TRBJ2-7; maybe TRBD1 (6 bases). In germline, CDR1 is LGHNA, CDR2 YNFKEQ. V was trimmed by 4 bases and J by 9 bases, leaving 22 bases between them. CDR3 length equals 15 residues. The CDR3 sequence: CASSRDGETGLAQYF. DNA for the CDR3: TGTGCCAGCAGCCGGGACGGGGAGACAGGTTTGGCGCAGTACTTC.

This clonotype was counted only a few times. In DNA, the CDR3 is TGTGCCAGCAGCTTAAACCCGCCCGGGGCCGCGAACACCGGGGAGCTGTTTTTT. It specifies CASSLNPPGAANTGELFF. J is TRBJ2-2 and V is TRBV7-3; D possibly uses TRBD1 or TRBD2 (5 bases each). The CDR3 runs to 18 residues. Germline V gene sequence: CDR1 SGHTA, CDR2 FQGTGA. Trimming removed 1 base at V and 0 bases at J, with 15 bases between. Full variable domain (remainder filled in from reference TRBV7-3 and TRBJ2-2): GAGVSQTPSNKVTEKGKYVELRCDPISGHTALYWYRQSLGQGPEFLIYFQGTGAADDSGLPNDRFFAVRPEGSVSTLKIQRTERGDSAVYLCASSLNPPGAANTGELFFGEGSRLTVL.

This clonotype was observed at least ten times. V usage is TRBV5-1 and J usage is TRBJ2-5, with TRBD1 matching over 7 bases. Germline V gene data show CDR1 as SGHRS and CDR2 as YFSETQ. The J segment lost 2 bases and the V segment lost 4 bases, leaving 14 bases of the junction unmatched. The CDR3 runs 17 residues. The CDR3: CASSPGQTLTIQETQYF. In nucleotides, the CDR3 is TGCGCCAGCAGCCCGGGACAGACCCTAACTATACAAGAGACCCAGTACTTC.